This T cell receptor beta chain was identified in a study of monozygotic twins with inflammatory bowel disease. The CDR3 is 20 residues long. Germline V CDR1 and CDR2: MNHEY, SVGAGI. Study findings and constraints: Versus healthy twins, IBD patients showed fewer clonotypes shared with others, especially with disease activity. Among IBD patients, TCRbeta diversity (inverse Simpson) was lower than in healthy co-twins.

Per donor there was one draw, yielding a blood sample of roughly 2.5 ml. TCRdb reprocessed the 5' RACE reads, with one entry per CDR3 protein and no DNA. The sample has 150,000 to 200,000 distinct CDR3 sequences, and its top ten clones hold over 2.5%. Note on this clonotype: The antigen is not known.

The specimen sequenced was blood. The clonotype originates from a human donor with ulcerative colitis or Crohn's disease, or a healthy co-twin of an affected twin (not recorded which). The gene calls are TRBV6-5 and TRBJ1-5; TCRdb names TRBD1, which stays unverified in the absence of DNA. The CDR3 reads CASSFISGQGAAPINQPQHF.